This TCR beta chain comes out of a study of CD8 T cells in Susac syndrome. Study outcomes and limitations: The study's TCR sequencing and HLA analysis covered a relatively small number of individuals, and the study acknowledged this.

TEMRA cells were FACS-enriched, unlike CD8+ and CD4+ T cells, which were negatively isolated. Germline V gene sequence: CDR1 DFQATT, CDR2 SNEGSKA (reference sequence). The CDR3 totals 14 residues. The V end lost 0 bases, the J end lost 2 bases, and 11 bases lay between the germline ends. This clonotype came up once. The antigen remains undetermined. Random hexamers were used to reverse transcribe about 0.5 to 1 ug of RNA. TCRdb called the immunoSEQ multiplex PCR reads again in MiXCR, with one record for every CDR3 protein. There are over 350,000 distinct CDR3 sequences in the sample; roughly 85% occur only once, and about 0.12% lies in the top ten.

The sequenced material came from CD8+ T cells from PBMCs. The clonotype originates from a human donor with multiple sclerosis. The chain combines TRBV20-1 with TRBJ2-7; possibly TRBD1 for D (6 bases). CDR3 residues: CSARDDRNTYEQYF. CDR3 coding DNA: TGCAGTGCTAGAGACGACAGGAACACCTACGAGCAGTACTTC.